This T cell receptor beta chain derives from a study of T cell responses to AZD1222 COVID-19 vaccine. Study results and limitations: Sampled repertoires all dated from after the peak T cell response.

Produced via immunoSEQ multiplex PCR; TCRdb's table is partial and in-frame only. This table has about 120,000 clones, 80% to 90% appearing once. For this clone: Its antigen is currently unknown.

This CDR3 is 15 amino acids long. Looked up from germline, CDR1 is KGHDR and CDR2 is SFDVKD. Between the trimmed V and J ends, which lost 1 base and 0 bases, there was a span of 7 bases. The gene calls are TRBV24-1 and TRBJ2-3; D remains unclear. This TCR came from an adult in good health. Sample: peripheral blood, taken on day 0 of AZD1222 vaccination. Here the CDR3 reads CATSDFKRSTDTQYF. DNA for the CDR3: TGTGCCACCAGTGATTTTAAGCGAAGCACAGATACGCAGTATTTT.